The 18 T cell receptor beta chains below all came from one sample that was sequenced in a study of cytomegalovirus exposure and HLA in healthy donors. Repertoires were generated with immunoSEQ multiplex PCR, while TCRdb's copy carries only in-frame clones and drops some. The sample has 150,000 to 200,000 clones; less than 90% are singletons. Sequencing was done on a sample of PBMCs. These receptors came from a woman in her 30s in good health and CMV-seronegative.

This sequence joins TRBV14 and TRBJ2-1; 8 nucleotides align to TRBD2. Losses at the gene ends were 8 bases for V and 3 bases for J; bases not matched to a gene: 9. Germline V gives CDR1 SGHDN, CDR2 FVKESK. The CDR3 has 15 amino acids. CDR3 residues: CASATRGAFYNEQFF. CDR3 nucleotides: TGTGCCAGCGCAACGCGGGGGGCCTTCTACAATGAGCAGTTCTTC.

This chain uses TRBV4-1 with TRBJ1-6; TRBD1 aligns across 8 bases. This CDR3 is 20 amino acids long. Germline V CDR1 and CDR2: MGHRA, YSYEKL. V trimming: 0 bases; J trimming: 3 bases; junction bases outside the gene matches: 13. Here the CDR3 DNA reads TGCGCCAGCAGCCAAGACGGAGGGTTGACAGGGGCCGACTATAATTCACCCCTCCACTTT. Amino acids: CASSQDGGLTGADYNSPLHF.

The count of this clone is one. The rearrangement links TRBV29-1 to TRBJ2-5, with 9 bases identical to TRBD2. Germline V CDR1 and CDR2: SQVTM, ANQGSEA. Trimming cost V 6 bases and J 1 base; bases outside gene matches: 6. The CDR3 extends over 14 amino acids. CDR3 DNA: TGCAGCGTATCACTAGCGGGTCCCCAAGAGACCCAGTACTTC. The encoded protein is CSVSLAGPQETQYF. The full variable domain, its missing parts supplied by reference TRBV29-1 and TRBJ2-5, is SAVISQKPSRDICQRGTSLTIQCQVDSQVTMMFWYRQQPGQSLTLIATANQGSEATYESGFVIDKFPISRPNLTFSTLTVSNMSPEDSSIYLCSVSLAGPQETQYFGPGTRLLVL.

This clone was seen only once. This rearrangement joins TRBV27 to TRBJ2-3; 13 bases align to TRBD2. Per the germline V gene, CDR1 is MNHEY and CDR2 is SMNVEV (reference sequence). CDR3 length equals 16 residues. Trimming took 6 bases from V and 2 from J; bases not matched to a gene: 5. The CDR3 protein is CASRGTSGAVTDTQYF. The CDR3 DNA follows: TGTGCCAGCAGGGGGACTAGCGGGGCTGTCACAGATACGCAGTATTTT.

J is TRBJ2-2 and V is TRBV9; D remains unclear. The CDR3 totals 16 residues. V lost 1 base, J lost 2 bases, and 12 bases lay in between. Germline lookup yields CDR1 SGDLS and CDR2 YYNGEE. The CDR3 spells CASSVPEEPNTGELFF. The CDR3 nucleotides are TGTGCCAGCAGCGTACCGGAAGAACCAAACACCGGGGAGCTGTTTTTT.

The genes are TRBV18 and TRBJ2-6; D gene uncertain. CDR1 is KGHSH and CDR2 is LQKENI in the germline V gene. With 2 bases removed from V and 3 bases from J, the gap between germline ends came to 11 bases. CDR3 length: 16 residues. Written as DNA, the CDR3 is TGTGCCAGCTCACCAAGAGGCACTGATGGGGCCAACGTCCTGACTTTC. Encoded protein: CASSPRGTDGANVLTF.

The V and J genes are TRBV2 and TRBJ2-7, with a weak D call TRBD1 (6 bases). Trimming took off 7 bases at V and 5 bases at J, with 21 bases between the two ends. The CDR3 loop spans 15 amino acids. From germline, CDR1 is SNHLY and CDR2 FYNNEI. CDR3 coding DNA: TGTGCCAGCAAAAGACGAGGGTCGGGACAAAACGAGCAGTACTTC. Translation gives CASKRRGSGQNEQYF. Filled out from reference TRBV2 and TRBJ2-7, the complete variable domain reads EPEVTQTPSHQVTQMGQEVILRCVPISNHLYFYWYRQILGQKVEFLVSFYNNEISEKSEIFDDQFSVERPDGSNFTLKIRSTKLEDSAMYFCASKRRGSGQNEQYFGPGTRLTVT.

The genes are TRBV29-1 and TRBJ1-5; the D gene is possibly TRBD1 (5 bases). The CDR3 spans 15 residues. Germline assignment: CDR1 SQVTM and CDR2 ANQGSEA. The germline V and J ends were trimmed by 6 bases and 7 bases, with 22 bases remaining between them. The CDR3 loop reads CSVSTGGQGTQPQHF. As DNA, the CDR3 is TGCAGCGTGAGTACCGGGGGTCAGGGTACCCAGCCCCAGCATTTT.

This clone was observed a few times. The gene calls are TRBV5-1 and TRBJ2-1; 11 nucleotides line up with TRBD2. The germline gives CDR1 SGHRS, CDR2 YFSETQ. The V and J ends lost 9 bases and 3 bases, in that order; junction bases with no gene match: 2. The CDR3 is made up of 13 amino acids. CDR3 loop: CANGTSGYNEQFF. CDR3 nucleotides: TGCGCCAACGGGACTAGCGGCTACAATGAGCAGTTCTTC.

CDR3: CASSFTGTGGYTF. CDR3 nucleotides: TGTGCCAGCAGCTTCACAGGGACAGGCGGCTACACCTTC. This chain uses TRBV5-4 with TRBJ1-2; TRBD1 matches 8 bases. Germline loops: CDR1 SGHNT, CDR2 YYREEE (reference sequence). V shed 2 bases, J shed 8 bases, and the junction held 5 bases outside the gene matches. This CDR3 spans 13 amino acids.

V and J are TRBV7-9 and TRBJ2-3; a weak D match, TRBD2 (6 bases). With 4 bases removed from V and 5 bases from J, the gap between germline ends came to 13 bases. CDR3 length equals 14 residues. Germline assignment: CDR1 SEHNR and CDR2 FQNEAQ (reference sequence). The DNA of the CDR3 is TGTGCCAGCAGCTGGGGGGTTCCGATAGATACGCAGTATTTT. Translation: CASSWGVPIDTQYF.

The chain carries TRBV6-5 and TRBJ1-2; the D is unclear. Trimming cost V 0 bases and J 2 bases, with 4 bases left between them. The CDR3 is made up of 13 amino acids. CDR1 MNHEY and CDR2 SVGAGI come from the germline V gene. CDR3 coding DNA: TGTGCCAGCAGTTACTCGGACAACTATGGCTACACCTTC. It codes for CASSYSDNYGYTF.

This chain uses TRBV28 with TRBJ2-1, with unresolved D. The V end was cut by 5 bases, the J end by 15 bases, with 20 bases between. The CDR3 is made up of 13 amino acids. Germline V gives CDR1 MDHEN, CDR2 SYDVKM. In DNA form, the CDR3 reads TGTGCCAGCAGTCCACACAGCGAAATCATCGGGTTCTTC. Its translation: CASSPHSEIIGFF.

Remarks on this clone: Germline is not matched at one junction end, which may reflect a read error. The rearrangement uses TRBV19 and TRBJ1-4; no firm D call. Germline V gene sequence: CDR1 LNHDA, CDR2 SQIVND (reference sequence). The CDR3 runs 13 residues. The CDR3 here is CASSTIAKEKLFF. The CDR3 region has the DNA TGTGCCAGTAGTACTATAGCTAAAGAAAAACTGTTTTTT. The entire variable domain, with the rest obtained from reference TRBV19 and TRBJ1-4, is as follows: DGGITQSPKYLFRKEGQNVTLSCEQNLNHDAMYWYRQDPGQGLRLIYYSQIVNDFQKGDIAEGYSVSREKKESFPLTVTSAQKNPTAFYLCASSTIAKEKLFFGSGTQLSVL.

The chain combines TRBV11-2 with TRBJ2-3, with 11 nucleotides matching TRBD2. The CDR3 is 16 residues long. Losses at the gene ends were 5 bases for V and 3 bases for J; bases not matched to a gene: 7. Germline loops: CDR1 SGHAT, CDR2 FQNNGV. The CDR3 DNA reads TGTGCCAGCAGCGTATTAGCGGGAGGGCAGACAGATACGCAGTATTTT. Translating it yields CASSVLAGGQTDTQYF.

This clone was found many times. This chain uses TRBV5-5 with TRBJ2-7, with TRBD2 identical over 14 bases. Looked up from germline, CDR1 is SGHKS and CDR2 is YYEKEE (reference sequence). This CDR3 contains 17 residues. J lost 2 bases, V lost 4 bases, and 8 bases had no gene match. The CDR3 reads CASSHGLAGGFTYEQYF. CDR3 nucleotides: TGTGCCAGCAGCCACGGACTAGCGGGAGGCTTTACCTACGAGCAGTACTTC.

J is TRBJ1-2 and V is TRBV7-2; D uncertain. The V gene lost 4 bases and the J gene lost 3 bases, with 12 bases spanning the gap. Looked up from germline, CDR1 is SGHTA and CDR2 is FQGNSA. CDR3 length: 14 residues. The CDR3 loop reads CASSYHTADYGYTF. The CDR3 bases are TGTGCCAGCAGCTACCACACAGCCGACTATGGCTACACCTTC.

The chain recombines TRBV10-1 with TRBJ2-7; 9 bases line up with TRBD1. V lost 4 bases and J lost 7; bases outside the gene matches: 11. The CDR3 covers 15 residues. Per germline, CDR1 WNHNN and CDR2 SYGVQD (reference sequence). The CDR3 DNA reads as TGCGCCAGCAGTGGCTCCGGGACAGGGTTTGGTGAGCAGTACTTC. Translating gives CASSGSGTGFGEQYF.